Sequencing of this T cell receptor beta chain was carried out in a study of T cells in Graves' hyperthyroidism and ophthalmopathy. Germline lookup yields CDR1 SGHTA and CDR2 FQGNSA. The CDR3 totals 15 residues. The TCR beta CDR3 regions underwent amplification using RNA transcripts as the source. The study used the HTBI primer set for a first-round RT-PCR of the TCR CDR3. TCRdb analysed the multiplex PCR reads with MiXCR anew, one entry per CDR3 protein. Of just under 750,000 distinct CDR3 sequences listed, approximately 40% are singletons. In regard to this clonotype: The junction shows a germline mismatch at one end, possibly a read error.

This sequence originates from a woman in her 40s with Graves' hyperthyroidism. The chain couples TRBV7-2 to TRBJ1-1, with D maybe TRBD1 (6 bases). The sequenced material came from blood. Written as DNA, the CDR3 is TGCGCCAGCAGCCTAAAGACCAGGGGGAACACTGAAGCTTTCTTT. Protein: CASSLKTRGNTEAFF.